The 7 T cell receptor beta chains listed next were all sequenced from one sample in a study of cytomegalovirus exposure and HLA in healthy donors. The PCR had 60 Vbeta and 13 Jbeta primers. The assay was immunoSEQ multiplex PCR, and TCRdb's table has in-frame clones only and misses some. The sample lists 100,000 to 150,000 clones, about 78% occurring once. Input material: PBMCs. The receptors shown here come from a female donor in good health and CMV-seronegative.

The rearrangement links TRBV5-8 to TRBJ2-7; the D is unclear. Germline lookup yields CDR1 SGHTS and CDR2 YDEGEE. Trimming removed 1 base at V and 3 bases at J, with 2 bases between. This CDR3 contains 11 residues. The CDR3 protein is CASSLYYEQYF. The CDR3 DNA follows: TGTGCCAGCAGCTTGTACTACGAGCAGTACTTC.

The chain combines TRBV2 with TRBJ1-1; the D is unclear. In germline, CDR1 is SNHLY, CDR2 FYNNEI. This CDR3 has 15 residues. Deletions cut 4 bases from V and 0 bases from J, with 12 bases between. For the CDR3, the DNA is TGTGCCAGCAGTGCAATCACAGCCATGAACACTGAAGCTTTCTTT. Its translation is CASSAITAMNTEAFF.

V and J are TRBV27 and TRBJ1-2; 10 nucleotides agree with TRBD1. Germline CDR1 MNHEY, CDR2 SMNVEV (reference sequence). The CDR3 has 14 amino acids. Trimming at V came to 3 bases and at J to 3 bases, leaving 1 base not matched to a gene. The CDR3 reads CASSLTGGDYGYTF. In DNA, the CDR3 is TGTGCCAGCAGTTTGACAGGGGGCGACTATGGCTACACCTTC.

This clone was recorded only once. The genes are TRBV16 and TRBJ1-2; D is unclear. The CDR3 has 15 amino acids. The germline V gene encodes CDR1 KGHSY and CDR2 FQNENV. The ends were cut back, 3 bases at V and 4 bases at J, with 15 bases in the middle. The CDR3 loop is CASSHHTQTVYGYTF. DNA for the CDR3: TGTGCCAGCAGCCATCATACACAGACCGTCTATGGCTACACCTTC.

The chain links TRBV6-5 to TRBJ2-2; D gene unclear. CDR1 is MNHEY, CDR2 SVGAGI, per germline. The CDR3 consists of 13 residues. V dropped 11 bases and J dropped 1 base, with 11 bases sitting between them. The CDR3 bases are TGTGCCGGATTAGACTTGAACACCGGGGAGCTGTTTTTT. Translation gives CAGLDLNTGELFF.

The chain carries TRBV19 and TRBJ1-1, with TRBD1 matching over 8 bases. CDR3 length: 15 residues. Germline V CDR1 and CDR2: LNHDA, SQIVND (reference sequence). V was clipped by 3 bases and J by 0 bases; unmatched bases: 3. Written as DNA, the CDR3 is TGTGCCAGTAGTATGCAGGGGGCGGTGAACACTGAAGCTTTCTTT. Protein: CASSMQGAVNTEAFF.

The chain uses TRBV5-1 and TRBJ2-5; TRBD2 matches at 8 bases. The CDR3 has 15 amino acids. The germline V gene encodes CDR1 SGHRS and CDR2 YFSETQ. V trimming: 1 base; J trimming: 5 bases; junction bases outside the gene matches: 7. CDR3 bases: TGCGCCAGCAGCTTGAAACGGGGGGGACGGGAGACCCAGTACTTC. Amino acid sequence: CASSLKRGGRETQYF.